The following is a T cell receptor (beta chain) sequence with its context. The data are from a study of blood T cell repertoires in COVID-19. Overall study: Whether acute or convalescent, the COVID-19 samples came from the United States, Italy and Spain. T cells, B-cell-depleted T cells, or PBMCs provided the cDNA or gDNA that served as material.

Germline V gene data show CDR1 as SGHVS and CDR2 as FQNEAQ. The V end was cut by 1 base, the J end by 0 bases, with 12 bases between. CDR3 size: 16 residues. The authors' processing: Nucleated cell number was recorded as an estimate derived from reference gene primer amplification. Libraries were prepared by immunoSEQ multiplex PCR; TCRdb keeps only in-frame clonotypes and omits some of them. That table supplies the V and J calls and clone size; D and trimming were determined from the DNA. The sample holds roughly 80,000 clones, approximately 84% seen once. The source material was peripheral blood. The chain carries TRBV7-8 and TRBJ1-1; no clear D gene. The sequence came from a human donor in a cohort sampled during active COVID-19. CDR3 in DNA: TGTGCCAGCAGCTTAGATGAAGTGAGGATGAACACTGAAGCTTTCTTT. This translates into CASSLDEVRMNTEAFF.